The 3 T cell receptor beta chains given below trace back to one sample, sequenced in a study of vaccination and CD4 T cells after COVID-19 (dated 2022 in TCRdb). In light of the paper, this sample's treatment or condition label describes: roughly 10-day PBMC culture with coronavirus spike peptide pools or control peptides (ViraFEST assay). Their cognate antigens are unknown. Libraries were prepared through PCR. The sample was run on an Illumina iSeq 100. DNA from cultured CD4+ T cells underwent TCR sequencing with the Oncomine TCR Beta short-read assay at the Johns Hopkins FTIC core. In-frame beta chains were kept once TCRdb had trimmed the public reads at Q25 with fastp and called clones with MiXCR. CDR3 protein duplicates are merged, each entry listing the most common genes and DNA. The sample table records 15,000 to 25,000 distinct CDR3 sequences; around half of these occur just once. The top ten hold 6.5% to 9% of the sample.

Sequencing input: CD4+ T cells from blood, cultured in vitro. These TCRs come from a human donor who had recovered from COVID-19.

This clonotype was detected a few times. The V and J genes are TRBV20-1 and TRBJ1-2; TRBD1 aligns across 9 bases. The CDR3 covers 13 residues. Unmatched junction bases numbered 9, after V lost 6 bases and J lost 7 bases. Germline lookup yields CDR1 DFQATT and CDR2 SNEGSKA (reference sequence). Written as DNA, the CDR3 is TGCAGTGCGATAGGGACAGGGAAGGCTGGCTACACCTTC. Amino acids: CSAIGTGKAGYTF.

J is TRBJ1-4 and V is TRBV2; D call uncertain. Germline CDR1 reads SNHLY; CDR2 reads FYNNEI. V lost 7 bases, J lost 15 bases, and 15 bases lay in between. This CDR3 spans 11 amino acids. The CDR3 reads CASIVGRKMFF. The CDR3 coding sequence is TGTGCCAGCATTGTAGGCAGGAAGATGTTTTTT. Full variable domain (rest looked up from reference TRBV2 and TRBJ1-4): EPEVTQTPSHQVTQMGQEVILRCVPISNHLYFYWYRQILGQKVEFLVSFYNNEISEKSEIFDDQFSVERPDGSNFTLKIRSTKLEDSAMYFCASIVGRKMFFGSGTQLSVL.

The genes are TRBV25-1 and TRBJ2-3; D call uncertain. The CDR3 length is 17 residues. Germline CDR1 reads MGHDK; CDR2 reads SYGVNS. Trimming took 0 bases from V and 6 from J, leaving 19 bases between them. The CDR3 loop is CASSEYLGPPMTDTQYF. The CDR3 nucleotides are TGTGCCAGCAGTGAATATCTCGGGCCCCCGATGACGGATACGCAGTATTTT.